Listed here are 20 T cell receptor beta chains from one sample, sequenced in a study of T cell clonotyping in hematopoietic cell transplantation. Assay used: immunoSEQ multiplex PCR; TCRdb lists only in-frame clones, some missing. The data hold 800 or so clones, with around 50% observed a single time. Time point meaning: recipient sample about 28 days before transplant, after cytoreduction. Specimen: peripheral blood mononuclear cells, collected before stem cell transplant. The source is a man aged 50-60 years with myelofibrosis. Some clones in this sample may be carry-over from other donors' samples.

The chain carries TRBV30 and TRBJ2-7, with TRBD2 as a possible D gene (5 bases). CDR1 and CDR2 (germline): GTSNPN, SVGIG (reference sequence). Trimming stripped 4 bases from V and 2 bases from J, with 12 bases between. This CDR3 is built from 13 residues. The DNA of the CDR3 is TGTGCCTGGATATCTGGGAGAACCTACGAGCAGTACTTC. Translated: CAWISGRTYEQYF.

This clone was seen a handful of times. The rearrangement joins TRBV30 to TRBJ1-1; D is unresolved. The CDR3 contains 11 residues. CDR1 and CDR2 from the germline V gene are GTSNPN and SVGIG (reference sequence). V dropped 5 bases and J dropped 0 bases, with 4 bases sitting between them. Written as DNA, the CDR3 is TGTGCCTGGTACCTGAACACTGAAGCTTTCTTT. This encodes CAWYLNTEAFF.

The chain couples TRBV30 to TRBJ1-1, with D possibly TRBD1 on 6 matching bases. Germline lookup yields CDR1 GTSNPN and CDR2 SVGIG (reference sequence). V was trimmed by 1 base and J by 7 bases, leaving 16 bases between them. The CDR3 contains 14 residues. CDR3 nucleotides: TGTGCCTGGAGTGAATCGTCCAGGGGCCGTGAAGCTTTCTTT. As protein: CAWSESSRGREAFF.

J is TRBJ2-3 and V is TRBV2, with D hard to call. The CDR3 totals 14 residues. Germline V gene lookup returns CDR1 SNHLY and CDR2 FYNNEI. V shed 6 bases and J shed 0 bases, with 10 bases lying between them. The CDR3 DNA reads TGTGCCAGCAGCTTAGGTGTTAGCACAGATACGCAGTATTTT. Translating it yields CASSLGVSTDTQYF.

The chain carries TRBV5-1 and TRBJ2-5; D unresolved. The CDR3 length is 13 residues. Trimming removed 0 bases at V and 5 bases at J, with 8 bases between. Germline CDR1 and CDR2: SGHRS and YFSETQ. The CDR3 region has the DNA TGCGCCAGCAGCTTGGGACAAGGGGAGACCCAGTACTTC. As protein: CASSLGQGETQYF.

This chain links TRBV30 with TRBJ2-1; no definite D call. The CDR3 is 13 amino acids. The germline V gene encodes CDR1 GTSNPN and CDR2 SVGIG (reference sequence). Trimming took 0 bases from V and 5 from J, leaving 8 bases between them. The CDR3 loop reads CAWSVFTNNEQFF. CDR3 bases: TGTGCCTGGAGTGTCTTCACGAACAATGAGCAGTTCTTC.

This clone was picked up a small number of times. The rearrangement links TRBV5-1 to TRBJ2-7; possible D gene TRBD1, 7 bases. Germline loops: CDR1 SGHRS, CDR2 YFSETQ. The ends were cut back, 0 bases at V and 5 bases at J, with 12 bases in the middle. The CDR3 spans 14 residues. For the CDR3, the DNA is TGCGCCAGCAGCTTGGAAAGCAGGGGGGACGAGCAGTACTTC. Its translation is CASSLESRGDEQYF.

Relative to its sample, this clone is hyperexpanded. The chain uses TRBV29-1 and TRBJ1-5; D might be TRBD1 (5 bases). This CDR3 has 12 amino acids. Germline CDR1 and CDR2: SQVTM and ANQGSEA. V lost 4 bases and J lost 5, with 9 bases in between. The CDR3 spells CSVAGLDQPQHF. The CDR3 nucleotides are TGCAGCGTTGCAGGGCTGGATCAGCCCCAGCATTTT. Full variable domain (remainder filled in from reference TRBV29-1 and TRBJ1-5): SAVISQKPSRDICQRGTSLTIQCQVDSQVTMMFWYRQQPGQSLTLIATANQGSEATYESGFVIDKFPISRPNLTFSTLTVSNMSPEDSSIYLCSVAGLDQPQHFGDGTRLSIL.

This clone was recorded a few times. The gene calls are TRBV30 and TRBJ2-7; TRBD2 matches at 11 bases. Looked up from germline, CDR1 is GTSNPN and CDR2 is SVGIG (reference sequence). This CDR3 comprises 14 residues. V lost 2 bases to trimming and J lost 5 bases; unmatched junction nucleotides: 5. The CDR3 region is CAWSLTSGANEQYF. The CDR3 region has the DNA TGTGCCTGGAGTCTGACTAGCGGGGCCAACGAGCAGTACTTC.

In this sample, this clone turned up a few times. The chain joins TRBV7-2 to TRBJ2-5; a possible D gene is TRBD2 (6 bases). Germline V gene sequence: CDR1 SGHTA, CDR2 FQGNSA. This CDR3 region has 13 residues. V dropped 0 bases and J dropped 5 bases, with 7 bases sitting between them. The CDR3: CASSLASGETQYF. CDR3 in DNA: TGTGCCAGCAGCTTAGCAAGCGGGGAGACCCAGTACTTC.

The genes are TRBV4-1 and TRBJ2-1; no reliable D call. Trimming cost V 0 bases and J 9 bases, with 12 bases left between them. Germline V lookup: CDR1 MGHRA, CDR2 YSYEKL. The CDR3 loop spans 14 amino acids. CDR3 sequence: CASSQDIPSPEQFF. CDR3 bases: TGCGCCAGCAGCCAAGATATCCCGTCCCCTGAGCAGTTCTTC.

This clone was detected once. This chain links TRBV30 with TRBJ1-1, with a tentative D call TRBD1 (5 bases). Trimming cost V 2 bases and J 5 bases, with 9 bases left between them. Germline loops: CDR1 GTSNPN, CDR2 SVGIG (reference sequence). This CDR3 is built from 12 residues. CDR3 in amino acids: CAWSTTATEAFF. CDR3 bases: TGTGCCTGGAGTACGACAGCAACTGAAGCTTTCTTT.

The J gene is TRBJ1-2, the V gene TRBV28; D is undetermined. The CDR3 sequence is 12 residues long. Per germline, CDR1 MDHEN and CDR2 SYDVKM. V lost 2 bases and J lost 4, with 5 bases in between. For the CDR3, the DNA is TGTGCCAGCAGTTTACAGGCCTATGGCTACACCTTC. It codes for CASSLQAYGYTF.

The chain has TRBV5-6 and TRBJ2-7; D possibly corresponds to TRBD2 (6 bases). With 2 bases removed from V and 2 bases from J, the gap between germline ends came to 11 bases. CDR1 and CDR2 from the germline V gene are SGHDT and YYEEEE. This CDR3 is built from 14 residues. CDR3 loop: CASSLRIAAYEQYF. The CDR3 DNA reads as TGTGCCAGCAGCTTACGAATAGCGGCCTACGAGCAGTACTTC.

A few counts support this clone. This rearrangement joins TRBV4-1 to TRBJ1-5, with D possibly matching TRBD1 (5 bases). This CDR3 comprises 15 residues. The germline V gene encodes CDR1 MGHRA and CDR2 YSYEKL. V was pared by 0 bases and J by 3 bases, with 9 bases between. DNA of the CDR3: TGCGCCAGCAGCCAAGAAGGAGGGGCCAATCAGCCCCAGCATTTT. The encoded protein is CASSQEGGANQPQHF.

This chain connects TRBV25-1 to TRBJ2-7; possibly TRBD1 for D (6 bases). Germline lookup yields CDR1 MGHDK and CDR2 SYGVNS. The CDR3 consists of 13 residues. V was pared by 6 bases and J by 2 bases, with 11 bases between. The chain's CDR3 is CASSRQEAYEQYF. DNA for the CDR3: TGTGCCAGCAGCAGACAGGAAGCCTACGAGCAGTACTTC.

This clone has just a few counts. One end of the junction is discordant with germline, which a read error may explain. The CDR3 DNA reads as TGTGCTAGCAGCCCGACGGGACAGTCGCTATCCTACGAGCAGTACTTC. This gives the protein CASSPTGQSLSYEQYF. The chain links TRBV7-7 to TRBJ2-7; 7 bases map to TRBD1. CDR3 length equals 16 residues. Germline loops: CDR1 SSHAT, CDR2 FNYEAQ (reference sequence).

CDR3 bases: TGTGCCAGCAGCTTGCAGTCAGAGACCCAGTACTTC. Encoded protein: CASSLQSETQYF. The V gene is TRBV7-2, the J gene TRBJ2-5; D is uncertain. Per the germline V gene, CDR1 is SGHTA and CDR2 is FQGNSA. The V end lost 3 bases, the J end lost 4 bases, and 6 bases lay between the germline ends. CDR3 length: 12 amino acids.

This clone came up a few times. The chain joins TRBV30 to TRBJ2-5; D possibly matches TRBD1 or TRBD2 (5 bases each). The CDR3 runs to 14 residues. Per the germline V gene, CDR1 is GTSNPN and CDR2 is SVGIG (reference sequence). Trimming left V 2 bases short and J 5 bases short, with 15 bases between. CDR3 loop: CAWSPGLGAETQYF. In nucleotides, the CDR3 is TGTGCCTGGAGTCCGGGGCTAGGAGCTGAGACCCAGTACTTC.

This sequence joins TRBV28 and TRBJ1-3, with D unclear. The CDR3 totals 12 residues. The V end lost 8 bases, the J end lost 4 bases, and 9 bases lay between the germline ends. Germline V lookup: CDR1 MDHEN, CDR2 SYDVKM. Here the CDR3 reads CASGNGGNTIYF. CDR3 DNA: TGTGCCAGCGGTAACGGAGGAAACACCATATATTTT.